This TCR beta chain was sequenced in a study of T cell clones after liver transplantation. Whole-study context: Standard immunosuppression, with no induction, continued until 12-24 months after transplant. At least one year of complete immunosuppression withdrawal without enzymes over twice normal defined tolerance. Study-wide findings and caveats: These preliminary findings come from unstandardized post-transplant sampling times.

TCRdb keeps only in-frame clones here, not all; method: immunoSEQ multiplex PCR. The data show under 55,000 clones, approximately 86% seen once. V was pared by 5 bases and J by 11 bases, with 12 bases between. CDR3 length equals 11 residues. Germline assignment: CDR1 SEHNR and CDR2 FQNEAQ (reference sequence). This clone was observed a single time. What it recognizes is unknown. Thawed unstimulated PBMCs were FACS-sorted by CD3, CD4 and CD8 into two populations. This chain links TRBV7-9 with TRBJ2-5; D is perhaps TRBD2 (5 bases). The sequence was obtained from a human patient who received a liver transplant. Among the T cells, some may be from the graft donor. Sequencing used CD4+ T cells from blood, obtained 24 months after liver transplant. CDR3 in amino acids: CASSPAWEQYF. The CDR3 DNA is TGTGCCAGCAGCCCCGCATGGGAGCAGTACTTC.